The clone carrying this T cell receptor (beta chain) was counted once. As yet, its antigen is unknown. The entry originates in a study of shared clonotypes between healthy human individuals. Study-wide findings and caveats: Measured sharing among donors was expected to vary with sequencing depth. Blood was the only sampled material, and tissue repertoires likely differ.

Profiled with immunoSEQ multiplex PCR; TCRdb holds only in-frame clones, not every one. The table includes about 490,000 clones, 70% to 80% detected once. Germline CDR1 is MNHEY and CDR2 is SVGAGI. The CDR3 is 15 amino acids. V was clipped by 5 bases and J by 4 bases, with 12 bases between them. The clonotype comes from a woman aged 40 to 50 in good health. Some clones in this sample may be carry-over from other donors' samples. What was sequenced was PBMCs. The chain recombines TRBV6-5 with TRBJ1-6, with a possible D match to TRBD1 (5 bases). The CDR3: CASSTGTVYNSPLHF. CDR3 nucleotides: TGTGCCAGCAGTACCGGGACTGTGTATAATTCACCCCTCCACTTT.